This TCR beta chain came from a study of blood T cell repertoires in COVID-19. In the study overall: Italy, Spain and the United States were the sources of the convalescent and acute COVID-19 samples. In each case, the material was cDNA or gDNA derived from T cells, B-cell-depleted T cells, or PBMCs.

The V gene's germline CDR1 is SSHAT and CDR2 FNYEAQ (reference sequence). The CDR3 sequence is 17 residues long. V lost 5 bases and J lost 8; bases outside the gene matches: 17. Profiling relied on immunoSEQ multiplex PCR, and the TCRdb table lists in-frame clones only, not all of them. The sample holds almost 80,000 clones; about nine tenths are singletons and the top ten take around 0.8%. What was sequenced was peripheral blood. This TCR was recovered from a woman older than 75 with acute or convalescent COVID-19. The chain joins TRBV7-7 to TRBJ2-5; 10 positions agree with TRBD2. The CDR3 is CASSPIQTSGAAGTQYF. Written as DNA, the CDR3 is TGTGCCAGCAGCCCCATCCAAACTAGCGGGGCCGCTGGTACCCAGTACTTC.